This TCR beta chain was observed in a study of a mutant IDH1 vaccine in newly diagnosed glioma. In the study overall: Every participant had undergone radiotherapy, temozolomide, or both before, and most underwent both. General study points: No link was apparently found between pseudoprogression and changes in top peripheral T cell clonotypes.

Generated by immunoSEQ multiplex PCR, the TCRdb table keeps only in-frame clones and is missing some. This table has under 35,000 clones, about 88% appearing once. The V end was cut by 0 bases, the J end by 11 bases, with 13 bases between. CDR1 WNHNN and CDR2 SYGVQD come from the germline V gene (reference sequence). CDR3 length: 13 residues. About this clone itself: Its specificity is unknown.

Sample time point: baseline, week 1 (first vaccination visit). Treatment given: pre-vaccination baseline after standard-of-care therapy. The input for sequencing was PBMCs, taken from a glioma patient treated with radiotherapy, temozolomide or both. V usage is TRBV10-1 and J usage is TRBJ1-1, with D unresolved. The receptor's source is a woman between 40 and 55 years old with glioma. DNA of the CDR3: TGCGCCAGCAGTGAGTCGTACAGCCTGGGGGCTTTCTTT. Its protein is CASSESYSLGAFF.